This entry lists 7 T cell receptor beta chains sequenced from one sample in a study of a mutant IDH1 vaccine in newly diagnosed glioma. Libraries were prepared by immunoSEQ multiplex PCR; TCRdb keeps only in-frame clonotypes and omits some of them. Of tens of thousands of clones in the sample, approximately 85% were seen once. What these receptors recognize is not known. Time point denoted: week 23, last vaccination. Vaccination comprised doses that each held 300 ug of mutant IDH1 20-mer peptide, plus topical imiquimod. Here the sequenced sample was PBMCs, taken from a glioma patient whose treatment included an IDH1 peptide vaccine. Source of these receptors: a man aged 30-40 years with glioma. Some clones in this sample may be carry-over from other donors' samples.

The chain has TRBV11-2 and TRBJ2-7; D is undetermined. Germline assignment: CDR1 SGHAT and CDR2 FQNNGV. With 1 base removed from V and 5 bases from J, the gap between germline ends came to 3 bases. CDR3 length: 11 amino acids. CDR3 sequence: CASSLGDEQYF. CDR3 DNA sequence: TGTGCCAGCAGCTTAGGGGACGAGCAGTACTTC.

A single count supports this clone. This sequence joins TRBV5-1 and TRBJ2-5; 7 bases are a match to TRBD1. With V trimmed by 4 bases and J by 5 bases, 8 bases remained unmatched. The CDR3 has 14 amino acids. Germline CDR1 reads SGHRS; CDR2 reads YFSETQ. The CDR3 region is CASSATGPGETQYF. DNA for the CDR3: TGCGCCAGCAGCGCGACAGGGCCAGGGGAGACCCAGTACTTC.

The chain employs TRBV2 and TRBJ1-6; no clear D gene. This CDR3 comprises 14 residues. Germline V gene lookup returns CDR1 SNHLY and CDR2 FYNNEI. V dropped 3 bases and J dropped 3 bases, with 6 bases sitting between them. Here the CDR3 DNA reads TGTGCCAGCAGTGACACCGACTATAATTCACCCCTCCACTTT. It translates to CASSDTDYNSPLHF.

For the CDR3, the DNA is TGTGCCATCCGCCCACAAGACGCAGATACGCAGTATTTT. It translates to CAIRPQDADTQYF. V and J are TRBV10-3 and TRBJ2-3, with no clear D. Trimming removed 8 bases at V and 4 bases at J, with 13 bases between. The CDR3 runs 13 residues. The germline CDR1 and CDR2 sequences are ENHRY and SYGVKD.

The rearrangement links TRBV9 to TRBJ2-3; D unresolved. Germline V gives CDR1 SGDLS, CDR2 YYNGEE. The length of the CDR3 is 14 residues. Trimming stripped 6 bases from V and 0 bases from J, with 11 bases between. The CDR3 region is CASTPAPSTDTQYF. The DNA of the CDR3 is TGTGCCAGCACCCCAGCGCCTAGCACAGATACGCAGTATTTT.

The chain uses TRBV6-5 and TRBJ1-6; no clear D gene. Per germline, CDR1 MNHEY and CDR2 SVGAGI. V was cut by 0 bases and J by 7 bases, with 10 bases left in between. CDR3 length: 15 amino acids. The CDR3 DNA reads TGTGCCAGCAGTTACTCGGTGCAGACCAATTCACCCCTCCACTTT. Protein: CASSYSVQTNSPLHF.

The chain carries TRBV7-4 and TRBJ2-6; TRBD1 matches 9 bases. The V gene end was trimmed by 4 bases and the J gene end by 1 base; junction bases not matched to a gene: 8. The CDR3 contains 18 residues. Germline loops: CDR1 SGHVT, CDR2 SQSDAQ. The chain's CDR3 is CASSWPGQGSSGANVLTF. The CDR3, as DNA: TGTGCCAGCAGCTGGCCGGGACAGGGAAGTTCTGGGGCCAACGTCCTGACTTTC.